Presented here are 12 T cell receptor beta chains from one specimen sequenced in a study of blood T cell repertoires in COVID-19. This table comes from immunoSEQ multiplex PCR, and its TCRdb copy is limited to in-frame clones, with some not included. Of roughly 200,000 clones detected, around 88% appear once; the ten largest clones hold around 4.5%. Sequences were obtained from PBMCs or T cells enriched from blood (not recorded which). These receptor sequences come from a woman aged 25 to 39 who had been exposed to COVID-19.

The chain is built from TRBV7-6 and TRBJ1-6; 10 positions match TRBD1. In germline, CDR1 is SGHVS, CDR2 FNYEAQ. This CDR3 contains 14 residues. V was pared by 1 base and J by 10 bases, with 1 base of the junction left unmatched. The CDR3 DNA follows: TGTGCCAGCAGCTTAGGGACAGGGGGATCACCCCTCCACTTT. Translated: CASSLGTGGSPLHF.

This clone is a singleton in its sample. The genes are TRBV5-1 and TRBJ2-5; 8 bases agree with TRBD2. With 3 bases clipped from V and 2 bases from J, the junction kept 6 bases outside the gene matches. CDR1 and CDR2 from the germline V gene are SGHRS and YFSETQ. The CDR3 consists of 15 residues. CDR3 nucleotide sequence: TGCGCCAGCAGCTCCGGGACTAGTATGCAAGAGACCCAGTACTTC. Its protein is CASSSGTSMQETQYF.

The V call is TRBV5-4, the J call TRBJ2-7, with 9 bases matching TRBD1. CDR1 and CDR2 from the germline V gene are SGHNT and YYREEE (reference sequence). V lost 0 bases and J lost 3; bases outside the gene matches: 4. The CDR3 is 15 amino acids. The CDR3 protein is CASSLAMGQGYEQYF. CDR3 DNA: TGTGCCAGCAGCTTGGCCATGGGACAGGGCTACGAGCAGTACTTC.

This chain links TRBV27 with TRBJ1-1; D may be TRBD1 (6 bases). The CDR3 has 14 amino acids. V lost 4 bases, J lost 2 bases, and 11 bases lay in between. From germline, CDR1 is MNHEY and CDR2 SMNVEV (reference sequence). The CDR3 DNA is TGTGCCAGCAGTTCCCCAGGGGTTAACACTGAAGCTTTCTTT. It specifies CASSSPGVNTEAFF.

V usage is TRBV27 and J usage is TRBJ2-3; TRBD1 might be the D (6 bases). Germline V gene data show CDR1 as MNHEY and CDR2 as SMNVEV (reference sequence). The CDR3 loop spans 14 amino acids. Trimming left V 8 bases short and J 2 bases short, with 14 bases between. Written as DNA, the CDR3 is TGTGCCAGCGGCTACAGGGAAACCACAGATACGCAGTATTTT. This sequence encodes CASGYRETTDTQYF.

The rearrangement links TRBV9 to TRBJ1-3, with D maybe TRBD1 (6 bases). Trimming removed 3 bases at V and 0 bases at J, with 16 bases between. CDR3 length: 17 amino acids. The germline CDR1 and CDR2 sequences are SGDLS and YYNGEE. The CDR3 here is CASSAGSTGPSGNTIYF. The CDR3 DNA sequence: TGTGCCAGCAGCGCCGGAAGCACAGGGCCCTCTGGAAACACCATATATTTT. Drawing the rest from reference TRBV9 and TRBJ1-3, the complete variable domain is DSGVTQTPKHLITATGQRVTLRCSPRSGDLSVYWYQQSLDQGLQFLIQYYNGEERAKGNILERFSAQQFPDLHSELNLSSLELGDSALYFCASSAGSTGPSGNTIYFGEGSWLTVV.

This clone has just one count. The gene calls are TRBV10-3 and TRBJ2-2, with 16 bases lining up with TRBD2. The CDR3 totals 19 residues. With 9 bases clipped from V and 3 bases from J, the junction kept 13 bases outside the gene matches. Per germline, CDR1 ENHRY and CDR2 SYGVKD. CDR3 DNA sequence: TGTGCCATGAACCAGAGGGGACTAGCGGGGGGGCCGGACACCGGGGAGCTGTTTTTT. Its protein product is CAMNQRGLAGGPDTGELFF.

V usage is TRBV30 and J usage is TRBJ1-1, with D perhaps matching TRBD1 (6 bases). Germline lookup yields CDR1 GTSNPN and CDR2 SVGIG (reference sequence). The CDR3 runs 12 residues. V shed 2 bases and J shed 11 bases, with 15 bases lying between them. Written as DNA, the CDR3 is TGTGCCTGGAGTTACAACAGGGCTTGGGCTTTCTTT. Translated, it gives CAWSYNRAWAFF.

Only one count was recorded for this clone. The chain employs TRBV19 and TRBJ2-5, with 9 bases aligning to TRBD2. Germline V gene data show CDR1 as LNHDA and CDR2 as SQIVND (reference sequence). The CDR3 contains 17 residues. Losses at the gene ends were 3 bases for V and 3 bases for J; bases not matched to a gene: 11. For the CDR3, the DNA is TGTGCCAGTAGTATCCCTTTTGGGCGGGGGGGAAAAGAGACCCAGTACTTC. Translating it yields CASSIPFGRGGKETQYF.

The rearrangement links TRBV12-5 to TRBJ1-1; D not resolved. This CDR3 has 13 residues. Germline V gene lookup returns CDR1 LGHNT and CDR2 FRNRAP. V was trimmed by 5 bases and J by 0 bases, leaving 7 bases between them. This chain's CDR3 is CASGLQMNTEAFF. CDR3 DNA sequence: TGTGCTAGTGGTCTCCAGATGAACACTGAAGCTTTCTTT.

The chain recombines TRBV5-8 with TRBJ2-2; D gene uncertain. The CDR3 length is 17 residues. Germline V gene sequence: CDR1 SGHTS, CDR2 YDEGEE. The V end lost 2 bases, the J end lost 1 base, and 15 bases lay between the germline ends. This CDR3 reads CASSFFSASRNTGELFF. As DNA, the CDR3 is TGTGCCAGCAGCTTTTTCTCAGCGTCCAGGAACACCGGGGAGCTGTTTTTT.

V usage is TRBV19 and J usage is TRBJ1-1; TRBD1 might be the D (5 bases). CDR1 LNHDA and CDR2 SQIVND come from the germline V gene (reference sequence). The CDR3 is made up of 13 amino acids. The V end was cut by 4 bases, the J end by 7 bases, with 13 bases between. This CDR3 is CASSTRGHLEAFF. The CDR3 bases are TGTGCCAGTAGTACCCGAGGACACCTTGAAGCTTTCTTT.